This T cell receptor beta chain was sequenced during a study of metastatic and nonmetastatic thyroid tumors. For the study at large: Repertoires of blood and of tissue (tumor or nodule) from malignant and benign thyroid patients were compared.

Per the authors' pipeline: What underpinned the distant-metastasis classifier for papillary thyroid cancer was the set of CDR3 differences across clinicopathological groups. TCRdb reassembled clones from the PCR reads with MiXCR. TCRdb's processing, not the study's, gives the V and J calls here. Here the sample spans 65,000 to 70,000 clones, around 14% being singletons. All patients were untreated before thyroid surgery. The CDR3 runs to 15 residues. Germline V gene lookup returns CDR1 MGHRA and CDR2 YSYEKL. J gave up 6 bases and V 0 bases, and 3 bases lay outside the gene matches. Ten or more counts support this clone. The target antigen is unknown. Study findings and constraints: In blood and tumor, TCR beta diversity was reportedly significantly higher in malignant thyroid tumors than in benign nodules.

This chain connects TRBV4-1 to TRBJ1-4; 8 positions agree with TRBD1. The sample was blood. The TCR sequence derives from a male donor with papillary thyroid cancer or a benign thyroid nodule (not recorded which). Some clones in this sample may be carry-over from other donors' samples. DNA for the CDR3: TGCGCCAGCAGCCAAGACGGGACAGGTGATGAAAAACTGTTTTTT. It codes for CASSQDGTGDEKLFF.